The rows below give T cell receptor beta chains drawn from one sample of a study of blood T cell repertoires in COVID-19. This table comes from immunoSEQ multiplex PCR, and its TCRdb copy is limited to in-frame clones, with some not included. Of 200,000 to 250,000 clones in the sample, 88% were seen once. Sequencing was carried out using PBMCs or T cells enriched from blood (not recorded which). These receptors were obtained from a woman in her 30s who had been exposed to COVID-19. Both conserved end residues are trimmed from each CDR3. The D gene is left open where the match is weak.

v_gene,d_gene,j_gene,CDR3aa
TRBV7-3,NA,TRBJ2-1,ASSLNAGRVNEQF
TRBV20-1,NA,TRBJ2-7,SVSGTYEQY
TRBV28,NA,TRBJ1-5,ASSQRNTNNQPQH
TRBV10-3,NA,TRBJ2-7,AISNLQGKRSYEQY
TRBV5-6,NA,TRBJ2-7,ASSLAGGGAGSYEQY
TRBV27,NA,TRBJ1-2,ASSSLGAGGGGYT
TRBV2,TRBD1,TRBJ1-4,ASSGDSGEKLF
TRBV7-2,TRBD2,TRBJ2-5,ASSLLGRAGETQY
TRBV6-2/TRBV6-3,TRBD1,TRBJ1-2,ASSTGDRGEGGYT
TRBV11-2,NA,TRBJ1-3,ASSSMNLQSSGNTIY
TRBV18,NA,TRBJ2-6,ASSPQPSGANVLT
TRBV2,TRBD2,TRBJ2-7,ASRGGLAGPYEQY
TRBV9,NA,TRBJ2-5,ASSVATGKETQY
TRBV5-1,TRBD1,TRBJ1-1,ASSLVGTADTEAF
TRBV2,TRBD1,TRBJ2-5,ASSTTGTGGWETQY